This T cell receptor beta chain was profiled in a study of cytomegalovirus exposure and HLA in healthy donors. Germline V CDR1 and CDR2: SGDLS, YYNGEE. The CDR3 length is 14 residues. The V end lost 3 bases, the J end lost 4 bases, and 13 bases lay between the germline ends. Study conclusions and caveats: Associated with cytomegalovirus, according to the listing, were 170 or so TCR beta chains. Of the V segments, some could not be distinguished, including TRBV6-2 and TRBV6-3, and were excluded.

About this clone: Its antigen remains unidentified.

The donors gave bone marrow, and they were healthy. PCR primers comprised 60 Vbeta and 13 Jbeta primers. Only in-frame clones appear in the TCRdb table, and some are missing; sequencing was by immunoSEQ multiplex PCR. The profile shows some 170,000 clones, under 85% of them singletons. The material sequenced was PBMCs. The TCR sequence derives from a male donor in good health and CMV-seronegative. The chain couples TRBV9 to TRBJ2-5; D might be TRBD2 (6 bases). The CDR3 DNA reads as TGTGCCAGCAGCGCCCGGGGGATTAGAGAGACCCAGTACTTC. As protein: CASSARGIRETQYF.